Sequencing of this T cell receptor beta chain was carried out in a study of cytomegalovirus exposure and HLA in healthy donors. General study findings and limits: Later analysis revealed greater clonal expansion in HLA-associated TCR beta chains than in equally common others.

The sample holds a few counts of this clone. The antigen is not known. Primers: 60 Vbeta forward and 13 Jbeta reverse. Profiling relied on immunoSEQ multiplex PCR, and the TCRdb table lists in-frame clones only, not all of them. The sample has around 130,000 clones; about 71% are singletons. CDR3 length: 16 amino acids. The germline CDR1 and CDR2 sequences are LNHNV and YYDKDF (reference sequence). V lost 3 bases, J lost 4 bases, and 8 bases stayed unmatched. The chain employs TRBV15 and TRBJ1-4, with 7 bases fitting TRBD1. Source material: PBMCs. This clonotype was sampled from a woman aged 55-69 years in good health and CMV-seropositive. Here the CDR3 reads CATSRDPGQFNEKLFF. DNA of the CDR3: TGTGCCACCAGCAGGGACCCGGGACAGTTTAATGAAAAACTGTTTTTT. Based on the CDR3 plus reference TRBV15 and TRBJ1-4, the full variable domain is DAMVIQNPRYQVTQFGKPVTLSCSQTLNHNVMYWYQQKSSQAPKLLFHYYDKDFNNEADTPDNFQSRRPNTSFCFLDIRSPGLGDTAMYLCATSRDPGQFNEKLFFGSGTQLSVL.